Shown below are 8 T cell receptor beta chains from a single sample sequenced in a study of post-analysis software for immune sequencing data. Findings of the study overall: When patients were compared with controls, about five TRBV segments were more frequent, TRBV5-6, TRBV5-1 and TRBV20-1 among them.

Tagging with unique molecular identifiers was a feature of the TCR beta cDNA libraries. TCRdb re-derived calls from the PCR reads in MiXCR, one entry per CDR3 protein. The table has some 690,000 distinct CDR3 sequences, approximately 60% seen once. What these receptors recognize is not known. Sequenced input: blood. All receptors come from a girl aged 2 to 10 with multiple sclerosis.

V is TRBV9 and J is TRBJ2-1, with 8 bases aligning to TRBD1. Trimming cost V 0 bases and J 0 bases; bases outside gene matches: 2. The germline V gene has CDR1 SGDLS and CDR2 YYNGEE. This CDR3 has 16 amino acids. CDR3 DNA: TGTGCCAGCAGCGTAGGAGACAGGGGCTCCTACAATGAGCAGTTCTTC. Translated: CASSVGDRGSYNEQFF.

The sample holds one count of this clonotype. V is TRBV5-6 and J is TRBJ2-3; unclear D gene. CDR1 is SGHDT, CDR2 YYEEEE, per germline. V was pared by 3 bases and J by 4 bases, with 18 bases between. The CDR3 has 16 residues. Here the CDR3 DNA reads TGTGCCAGCAGCTCCGGACCACCCAGTCAGCCAGATACGCAGTATTTT. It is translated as CASSSGPPSQPDTQYF.

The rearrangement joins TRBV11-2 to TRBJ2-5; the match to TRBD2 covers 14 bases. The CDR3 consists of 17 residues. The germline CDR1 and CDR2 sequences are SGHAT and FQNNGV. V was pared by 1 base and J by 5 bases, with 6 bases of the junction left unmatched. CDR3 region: CASSLGLAGGPYETQYF. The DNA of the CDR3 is TGTGCCAGCAGCTTAGGACTAGCGGGAGGGCCGTATGAGACCCAGTACTTC.

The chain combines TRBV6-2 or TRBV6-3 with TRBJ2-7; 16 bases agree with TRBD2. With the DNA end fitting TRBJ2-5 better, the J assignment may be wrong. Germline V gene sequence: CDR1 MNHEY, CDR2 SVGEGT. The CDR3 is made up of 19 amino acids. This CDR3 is CASSSGTSGGAVVKETQYF. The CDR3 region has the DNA TGTGCCAGCAGTTCGGGGACTAGCGGGGGGGCCGTTGTTAAGGAGACCCAGTACTTC.

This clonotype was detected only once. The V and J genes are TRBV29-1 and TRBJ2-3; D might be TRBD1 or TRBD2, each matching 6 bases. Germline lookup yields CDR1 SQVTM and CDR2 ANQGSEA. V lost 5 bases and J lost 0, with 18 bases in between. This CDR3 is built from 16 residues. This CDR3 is CSVRGATIASTDTQYF. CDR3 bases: TGCAGCGTTAGGGGGGCTACAATCGCTAGCACAGATACGCAGTATTTT.

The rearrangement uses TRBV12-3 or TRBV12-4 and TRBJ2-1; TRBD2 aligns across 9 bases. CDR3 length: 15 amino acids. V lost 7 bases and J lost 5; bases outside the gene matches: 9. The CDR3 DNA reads TGTGCCAGCACTTCAGGGGGACTAGCTGACAATGAGCAGTTCTTC. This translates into CASTSGGLADNEQFF.

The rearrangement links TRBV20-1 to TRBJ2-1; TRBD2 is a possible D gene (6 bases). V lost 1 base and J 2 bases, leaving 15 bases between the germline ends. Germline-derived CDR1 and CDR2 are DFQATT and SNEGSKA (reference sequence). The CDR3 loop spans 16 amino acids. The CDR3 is CSARVERRVPYNEQFF. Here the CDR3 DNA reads TGCAGTGCTAGAGTGGAGCGGAGGGTGCCCTACAATGAGCAGTTCTTC.

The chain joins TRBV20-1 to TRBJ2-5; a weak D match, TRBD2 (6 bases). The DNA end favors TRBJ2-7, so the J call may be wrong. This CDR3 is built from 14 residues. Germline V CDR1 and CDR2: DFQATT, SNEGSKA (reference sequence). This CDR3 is CSARDAGSPCEQYF. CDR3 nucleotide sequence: TGCAGTGCTAGAGATGCGGGGTCCCCCTGCGAGCAGTACTTC.